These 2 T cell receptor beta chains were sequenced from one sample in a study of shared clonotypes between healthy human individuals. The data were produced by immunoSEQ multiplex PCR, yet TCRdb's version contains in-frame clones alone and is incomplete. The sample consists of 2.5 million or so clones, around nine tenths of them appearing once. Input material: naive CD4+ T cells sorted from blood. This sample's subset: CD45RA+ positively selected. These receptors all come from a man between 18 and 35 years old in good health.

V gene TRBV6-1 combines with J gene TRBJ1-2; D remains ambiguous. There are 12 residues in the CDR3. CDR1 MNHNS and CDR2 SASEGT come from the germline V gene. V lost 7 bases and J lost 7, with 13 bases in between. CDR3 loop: CASTPREVGYTF. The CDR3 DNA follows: TGTGCCAGCACCCCCCGAGAGGTTGGCTACACCTTC.

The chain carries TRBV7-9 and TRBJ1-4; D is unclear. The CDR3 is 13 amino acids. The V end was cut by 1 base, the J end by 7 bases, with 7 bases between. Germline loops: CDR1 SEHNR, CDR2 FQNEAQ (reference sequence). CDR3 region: CASSLGHLEKLFF. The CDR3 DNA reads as TGTGCCAGCAGCTTAGGTCACCTTGAAAAACTGTTTTTT.